The T cell receptor beta chain under discussion was sequenced for a study of cytomegalovirus exposure and HLA in healthy donors. Profiling relied on immunoSEQ multiplex PCR, and the TCRdb table lists in-frame clones only, not all of them. The sample contains some 170,000 clones, 90% to 97% of which appear only once. The CDR3 extends over 13 amino acids. Germline V lookup: CDR1 SGHTA, CDR2 FQGNSA. V lost 1 base and J lost 6, with 7 bases in between. Study-wide points: Rarity held for most TCR sequences, but there were some public TCRs that occurred in many donors. Subsequent analysis of the 95 to 150 validation repertoires found a tendency for first-cohort TCR clusters to co-occur.

A word on this clone: Its antigen is undetermined.

The TCR was taken from a woman between 18 and 29 years old in good health and CMV-seronegative. The sequenced sample was PBMCs. V gene TRBV7-2 combines with J gene TRBJ1-5; D call uncertain. The CDR3 DNA reads TGTGCCAGCAGCTTAGGGGCAGCTCAGCCCCAGCATTTT. Its protein product is CASSLGAAQPQHF.